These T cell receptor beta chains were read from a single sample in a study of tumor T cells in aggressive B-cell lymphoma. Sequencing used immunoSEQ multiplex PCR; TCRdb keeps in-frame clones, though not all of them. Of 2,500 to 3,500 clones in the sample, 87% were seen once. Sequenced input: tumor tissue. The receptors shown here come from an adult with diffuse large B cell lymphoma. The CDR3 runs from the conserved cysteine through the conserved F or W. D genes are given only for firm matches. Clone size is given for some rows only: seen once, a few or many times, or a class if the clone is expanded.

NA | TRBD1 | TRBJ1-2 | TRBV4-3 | TGCGCCAGCAGCCTAGGGGGCTCCTATGGCTACACCTTC | CASSLGGSYGYTF
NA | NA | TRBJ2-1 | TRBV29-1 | TGCAGCGTTGAAGCGGACTCTCACCGCCAGTTCTTC | CSVEADSHRQFF
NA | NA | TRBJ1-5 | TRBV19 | TGTGCCAGTAGTACCCGGGACATAAGGAGCAATCAGCCCCAGCATTTT | CASSTRDIRSNQPQHF
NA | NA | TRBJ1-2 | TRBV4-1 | TGCGCCAGCAGCCAAGATCCCCACAGGGTGGAGGGCTACACCTTC | CASSQDPHRVEGYTF
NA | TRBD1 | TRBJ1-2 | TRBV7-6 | TGTGCCAGCAGCCCGGCCGGGGCGGGGACAGGGGAATATGGCTACACCTTC | CASSPAGAGTGEYGYTF
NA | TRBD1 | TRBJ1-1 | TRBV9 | TGTGCCAGCAGCGTAGACGGTGGACAGGGGGCTTTCGGGAACACTGAAGCTTTCTTT | CASSVDGGQGAFGNTEAFF
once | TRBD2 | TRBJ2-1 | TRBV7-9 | TGTGCCAGCCACCGGGAGACTAGCGGCTACAATGAGCAGTTCTTC | CASHRETSGYNEQFF
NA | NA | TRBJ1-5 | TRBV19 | TGTGCCAGTAGTACCTGGACACCATTGGCTCAGCCCCAGCATTTT | CASSTWTPLAQPQHF
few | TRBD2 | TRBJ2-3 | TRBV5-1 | TGCGCCAGCAGCAAAGCGGGGGGGAGAGATACGCAGTATTTT | CASSKAGGRDTQYF
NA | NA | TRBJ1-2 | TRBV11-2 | TGTGCCAGCAGCCCGAGGGCGACATCAGCCACTAACTATGGCTACACCTTT | CASSPRATSATNYGYTF
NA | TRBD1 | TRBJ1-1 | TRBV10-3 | TGTGCCATCAGTCCCACAGGGGGCACTGAAGCTTTCTTT | CAISPTGGTEAFF
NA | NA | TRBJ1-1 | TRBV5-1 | TGCGCCAGCAGCGAAGGCGGGGGGAACACTGAAGCTTTCTTT | CASSEGGGNTEAFF
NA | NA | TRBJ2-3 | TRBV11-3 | TGTGCCAGCAGCCCCCTGGGGGCAAGCACAGATACGCAGTATTTT | CASSPLGASTDTQYF
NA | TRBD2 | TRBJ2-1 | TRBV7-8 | TGTGCCAGCAGCCCCAGCGGGGGTACCTACAATGAGCAGTTCTTC | CASSPSGGTYNEQFF
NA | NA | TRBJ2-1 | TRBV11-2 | TGTGCCAGCAGCCCGCGGGTGAATGAGCAGTTCTTC | CASSPRVNEQFF
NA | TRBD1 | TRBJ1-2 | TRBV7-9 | TGTGCCAGCAGCTTCCTACAGGGGGCGCTTTTTGATGGCTACACCTTC | CASSFLQGALFDGYTF
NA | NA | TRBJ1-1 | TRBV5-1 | TGCGCCAGCAGTCCCTACCGGGGACACACTGAAACTTTCTTT | CASSPYRGHTETFF
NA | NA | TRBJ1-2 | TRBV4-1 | TGCGCCAGCAGCCAAGATCGAAGGGGAAACTATGGCTACACCTTC | CASSQDRRGNYGYTF
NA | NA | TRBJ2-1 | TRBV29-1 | TGCAGCGCCGCGGGGGCCTCCTCGGGGAATGAGCAGTTCTTC | CSAAGASSGNEQFF
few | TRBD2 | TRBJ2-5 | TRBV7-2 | TGTGCCAGCAGCTTACTGGGACTAGCTTTCCACCAAGAGACCCAGTACTTC | CASSLLGLAFHQETQYF
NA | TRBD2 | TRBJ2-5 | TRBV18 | TGTGCCAGCTCACCTGGACTAGCGGGGGGGCCATTCCGGGAGACCCAGTACTTC | CASSPGLAGGPFRETQYF
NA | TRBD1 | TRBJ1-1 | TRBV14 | TGTGCCAGCAGCGAAGGGGGACAGACGAACACTGAAGCTTTCTTT | CASSEGGQTNTEAFF
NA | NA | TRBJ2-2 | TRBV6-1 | TGTGCCGGGGGGTGGGACGCGAACACTGGGGAGCTGTTTTTT | CAGGWDANTGELFF
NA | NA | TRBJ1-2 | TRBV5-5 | TGTGCCAGCAGCTTAGCCCAGGGGCAGTACTATGGCTACACCTTC | CASSLAQGQYYGYTF
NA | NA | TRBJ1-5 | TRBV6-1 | TGTGCCAGCAGTGAAGCAGGAGGGTCGGGCAATCAGCCCCAACATTTT | CASSEAGGSGNQPQHF
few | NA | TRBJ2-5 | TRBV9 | TGTGCCAGCAGCGTAGGGGAGGCGGGGACCCAGTACTTC | CASSVGEAGTQYF
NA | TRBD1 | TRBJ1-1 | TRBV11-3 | TGTGCCAGCAGCAACAGGACAGGGGTCTGGACTGAAGCTTTCTTT | CASSNRTGVWTEAFF
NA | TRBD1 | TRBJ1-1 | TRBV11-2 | TGTGCCAGCAGCCTAGGACAGGGGGCCACTGAAGCTTTCTTT | CASSLGQGATEAFF
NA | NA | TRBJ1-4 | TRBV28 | TGTGCCAGCACCCCCCACCCCCCTCCACAAGGGAGAAGTGAAAAACTGTTTTTT | CASTPHPPPQGRSEKLFF
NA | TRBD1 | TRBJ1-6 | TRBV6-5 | TGTGCCAGCAGTGGACAGGGTAATTCACCCCTCCACTTT | CASSGQGNSPLHF
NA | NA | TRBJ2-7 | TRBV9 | TGTGCCAGCAGCGTAGATGTGGGGCCCCCGTCCGAGCAGTACTTC | CASSVDVGPPSEQYF
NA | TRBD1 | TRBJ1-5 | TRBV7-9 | TGTGCCAGCAGCTTAGGGCAGGGGGCTTATGAGCCCCAGCATTTT | CASSLGQGAYEPQHF
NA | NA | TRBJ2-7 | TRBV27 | TGTGCCAGCAGCACGACCCTAGCGAAAGACGAGCAGTACTTC | CASSTTLAKDEQYF
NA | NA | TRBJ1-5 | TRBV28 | TGTGCCAGCAGTTTATTTTATGGGGGGTCTAGCAATCAGCCCCAGCATTTT | CASSLFYGGSSNQPQHF
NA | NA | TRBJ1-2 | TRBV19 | TGTGCCAGTAGTATAGATGGCCCCGGGAGGGCTGGCGGCTACACCTTC | CASSIDGPGRAGGYTF
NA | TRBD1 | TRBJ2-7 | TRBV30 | TGTGCCTGGAGGGGGCTGGGACAGGAGAGCTACGAGCAGTACTTC | CAWRGLGQESYEQYF
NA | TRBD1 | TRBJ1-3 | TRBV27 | TGTGCCAGCAGTAGACAGGGCGACTCTGGAAACACCATATATTTT | CASSRQGDSGNTIYF
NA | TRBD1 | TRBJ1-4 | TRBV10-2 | TGCGCCAGCAGTGTTGAGACAGGGATTGAAAAACTGTTTTTT | CASSVETGIEKLFF
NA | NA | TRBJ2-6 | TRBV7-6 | TGTGCCAGCAGCCGCTCGGGTACCGGGGCCAACGTCCTGACTTTC | CASSRSGTGANVLTF
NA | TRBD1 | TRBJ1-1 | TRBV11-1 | TGTGCCAGCAGCAAAATACAGGGGATTCCTGAAGCTTTCTTT | CASSKIQGIPEAFF
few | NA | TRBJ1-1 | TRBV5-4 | TGTGCCAGCAGCTTGCGTCGGCAGGGAAACACTGAAGCTTTCTTT | CASSLRRQGNTEAFF
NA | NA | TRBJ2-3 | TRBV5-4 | TGTGCCAGCAGCTTGCTAGGTTACACAGATACGCAGTATTTT | CASSLLGYTDTQYF
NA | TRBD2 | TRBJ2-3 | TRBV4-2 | TGTGCCAGCAGCCAAGCCGGGGGACGTGGGACTAGCGGGAGGGCCGGCACAGATACGCAGTATTTT | CASSQAGGRGTSGRAGTDTQYF
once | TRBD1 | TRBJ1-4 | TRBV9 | TGTGCCAGCAGCTCCTCAGGGGGAAGAAACGAAAAACTGTTTTTT | CASSSSGGRNEKLFF
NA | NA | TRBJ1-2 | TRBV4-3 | TGCGCCAGCAGCCCAGGAGGAACACAAGTCTATAACTATGGCTACACCTTC | CASSPGGTQVYNYGYTF
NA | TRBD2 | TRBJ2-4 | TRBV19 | TGTGCCAGTAGTACCAGACTAGCGGCCCTATCGGGACCTACCAAAAACATTCAGTACTTC | CASSTRLAALSGPTKNIQYF